Below are 9 T cell receptor beta chains sequenced from a single sample in a study of CD8+ T cells in alopecia areata (dated by TCRdb to the late 2010s). Taken with the paper, the label for treatment or condition translates to: oral pan-JAK inhibitor, 5-10 mg twice daily. The library was built by means of the immunoSEQ multiplex PCR assay. RNA was extracted from all samples and reverse transcribed into cDNA as template for TCR sequencing. The immuneACCESS repertoire file appears here via TCRdb, limited to in-frame rearrangements. These files lack a portion of the clones; in checked studies, under half of the deficit traces to unresolved V genes, and the cause of the others is not known. The sample has roughly 190,000 clones on record, roughly 60% of them singletons. The ten most abundant clones make up about 1.3% of the sample. The sequenced sample was CD4+ T cells sorted from blood, obtained at approximately week 50, from a patient treated with tofacitinib. These receptors were taken from a human donor with alopecia areata.

In its sample, this clone was seen a few times. This chain connects TRBV10-2 to TRBJ1-5; the match to TRBD1 covers 9 bases. V trimming: 6 bases; J trimming: 4 bases; junction bases outside the gene matches: 1. The CDR3 runs 13 residues. Germline-derived CDR1 and CDR2 are WSHSY and SAAADI. The CDR3 nucleotides are TGCGCCAGCAGCGACAGGGGGAATCAGCCCCAGCATTTT. Residues: CASSDRGNQPQHF.

With regard to this clone: The same CDR3 can be traced to other DNA sequences in this sample. The chain recombines TRBV29-1 with TRBJ2-7; D not certain. The CDR3 has 11 residues. V shed 6 bases and J shed 2 bases, with 8 bases lying between them. Looked up from germline, CDR1 is SQVTM and CDR2 is ANQGSEA. Here the CDR3 reads CSVAGAYEQYF. CDR3 nucleotides: TGCAGCGTAGCAGGAGCCTACGAGCAGTACTTC.

This clone was seen a handful of times. The chain employs TRBV19 and TRBJ1-2, with a weak D call TRBD1 (6 bases). The ends were cut back, 3 bases at V and 7 bases at J, with 18 bases in the middle. This CDR3 comprises 15 residues. Germline V gene data show CDR1 as LNHDA and CDR2 as SQIVND (reference sequence). The CDR3 nucleotides read TGTGCCAGTAGTATGGGGTCCACAGGGTGGCGTGGCTACACCTTC. Amino acids: CASSMGSTGWRGYTF. Based on the CDR3 plus reference TRBV19 and TRBJ1-2, the full variable domain is DGGITQSPKYLFRKEGQNVTLSCEQNLNHDAMYWYRQDPGQGLRLIYYSQIVNDFQKGDIAEGYSVSREKKESFPLTVTSAQKNPTAFYLCASSMGSTGWRGYTFGSGTRLTVV.

The CDR3 DNA reads as TGTGCCAGCAGTCCCGACGACGGAGGCACTGAAGCTTTCTTT. Amino acid sequence: CASSPDDGGTEAFF. The chain joins TRBV6-5 to TRBJ1-1; no reliable D call. The ends were cut back, 5 bases at V and 4 bases at J, with 14 bases in the middle. The CDR3 length is 14 residues. Germline CDR1 and CDR2: MNHEY and SVGAGI.

J is TRBJ1-5 and V is TRBV19; the D gene is possibly TRBD1 (5 bases). The germline V gene encodes CDR1 LNHDA and CDR2 SQIVND (reference sequence). V was shortened by 6 bases and J by 6 bases, with 12 bases between the two germline ends. CDR3 length: 13 amino acids. CDR3 nucleotide sequence: TGTGCCAGTAGCCAAGGGGAGGGTCAGCCCCAGCATTTT. It yields the protein CASSQGEGQPQHF.

Here the CDR3 DNA reads TGTGCCAGCAGCTTCGGGAGGGATCAGCCCCAGCATTTT. This sequence encodes CASSFGRDQPQHF. The chain combines TRBV7-8 with TRBJ1-5; unclear D gene. Germline lookup yields CDR1 SGHVS and CDR2 FQNEAQ. V gave up 3 bases and J gave up 5 bases, with 8 bases separating them. The CDR3 covers 13 residues.

This clone was observed many times. The V and J genes are TRBV2 and TRBJ2-3, with D possibly TRBD1 on 6 matching bases. CDR1 SNHLY and CDR2 FYNNEI come from the germline V gene. The CDR3 has 15 amino acids. V shed 5 bases and J shed 4 bases, with 16 bases lying between them. The CDR3 coding sequence is TGTGCCAGCAGTCAAGAGGGGGTTTTCGCAGATACGCAGTATTTT. This translates into CASSQEGVFADTQYF.

As for this clone: The germline gene is not matched at one end of the junction; a read error may be the cause. This chain uses TRBV30 with TRBJ1-2, with D possibly being TRBD1 (6 bases). This CDR3 has 15 residues. The germline V gene encodes CDR1 GTSNPN and CDR2 SVGIG (reference sequence). The DNA for the CDR3 is TGTGCCCGGAGCGGGGGGGCCGCAGCCTCCTATGGCTACACCTTC. Amino acid sequence: CARSGGAAASYGYTF.

This clone occurred a few times. The rearrangement joins TRBV10-3 to TRBJ2-1, with TRBD2 matching 9 bases. Trimming cost V 4 bases and J 3 bases; bases outside gene matches: 1. CDR1 is ENHRY, CDR2 SYGVKD, per germline. There are 14 residues in the CDR3. Written as DNA, the CDR3 is TGTGCCATCAGTGGACTAGCGGACTACAATGAGCAGTTCTTC. This translates into CAISGLADYNEQFF.